The text below deals with one T cell receptor beta chain. What it binds is not known. This sample stems from a study of T cell responses to AZD1222 COVID-19 vaccine. Study in general: Investigators merged groups given second doses at roughly 4 or roughly 12 weeks. General observations from the study: Two AZD1222 administrations were followed by greater Spike-specific TCR breadth and depth. Most donors were white British, females outnumbered males, and clonal diversity was possibly underestimated. Spike regions recognized by vaccine-associated CD4 TCRs spanned the protein, led by 160-218 and 743-854.

Looked up from germline, CDR1 is SEHNR and CDR2 is FQNEAQ (reference sequence). The V and J ends lost 0 bases and 2 bases respectively, with 9 bases between them. The CDR3 runs 15 residues. Sequencing was performed with immunoSEQ multiplex PCR; in TCRdb, only in-frame clones are kept and a portion is missing. The table has approximately 100,000 clones, roughly 90% seen once. This chain joins TRBV7-9 and TRBJ2-3, with D unclear. The source is an adult in good health. Sequencing used peripheral blood, obtained on day 0 of AZD1222 vaccination. The CDR3 here is CASSLAKVPTDTQYF. CDR3 DNA: TGTGCCAGCAGCTTAGCCAAAGTTCCCACAGATACGCAGTATTTT.